These 9 T cell receptor beta chains came from one sample sequenced in a study of T cells in tumors after PD-1 blockade. Measured with immunoSEQ multiplex PCR; TCRdb has only the in-frame clones, and not every one. This table has about 47,000 clones, 75% to 85% appearing once. The material was PBMCs, obtained before anti-PD-1 treatment. These receptors were collected from a human donor with basal cell carcinoma.

The V gene is TRBV9, the J gene TRBJ2-7; no definite D call. Germline lookup yields CDR1 SGDLS and CDR2 YYNGEE. V lost 0 bases and J lost 3, with 10 bases in between. There are 14 residues in the CDR3. Here the CDR3 reads CASSVGDQHYEQYF. The DNA for the CDR3 is TGTGCCAGCAGCGTAGGAGACCAACACTACGAGCAGTACTTC.

The V call is TRBV6-1, the J call TRBJ2-7, with D perhaps TRBD1 (6 bases). V shed 2 bases and J shed 7 bases, with 12 bases lying between them. The CDR3 runs to 13 residues. Germline V gene data show CDR1 as MNHNS and CDR2 as SASEGT. CDR3 in DNA: TGTGCCAGCAGTGAATACCAGGGGCGGGAGCAGTACTTC. This gives the protein CASSEYQGREQYF.

The J gene is TRBJ2-3, the V gene TRBV27; D remains unclear. The V and J ends lost 2 bases and 2 bases respectively, with 8 bases between them. Germline assignment: CDR1 MNHEY and CDR2 SMNVEV (reference sequence). The CDR3 has 14 residues. The DNA of the CDR3 is TGTGCCAGCAGTTTAAGGGTGGCCACAGATACGCAGTATTTT. Amino acid sequence: CASSLRVATDTQYF.

The chain couples TRBV9 to TRBJ1-1; maybe TRBD1 (6 bases). CDR1 is SGDLS and CDR2 is YYNGEE in the germline V gene. The CDR3 covers 13 residues. V lost 4 bases, J lost 2 bases, and 9 bases lay in between. Here the CDR3 reads CASSPGHNTEAFF. CDR3 sequence (DNA): TGTGCCAGCAGCCCGGGACATAACACTGAAGCTTTCTTT.

This clone has a handful of counts. The J gene is TRBJ2-1, the V gene TRBV5-1; possibly TRBD1 or TRBD2 for D (6 bases each). From germline, CDR1 is SGHRS and CDR2 YFSETQ. V was trimmed by 2 bases and J by 9 bases, leaving 12 bases between them. The CDR3 consists of 13 residues. In nucleotides, the CDR3 is TGCGCCAGCAGCTTATGGGGGGCTGGTGAGCAGTTCTTC. Translation: CASSLWGAGEQFF.

This chain links TRBV28 with TRBJ2-7; 7 bases are shared with TRBD2. Unmatched junction bases numbered 9, after V lost 7 bases and J lost 6 bases. The CDR3 has 13 residues. Per germline, CDR1 MDHEN and CDR2 SYDVKM. The CDR3: CASTRGREGEQYF. The CDR3 region has the DNA TGTGCCAGCACGCGGGGGAGGGAGGGCGAGCAGTACTTC.

The rearrangement uses TRBV7-2 and TRBJ1-2; possible D gene TRBD1, 5 bases. The CDR3 runs to 16 residues. Trimming pared 5 bases from V and 4 bases from J, leaving 20 bases between. The germline CDR1 and CDR2 sequences are SGHTA and FQGNSA. CDR3 loop: CASSGGGAGLFYGYTF. DNA for the CDR3: TGTGCCAGCAGCGGGGGGGGTGCAGGGCTGTTCTATGGCTACACCTTC.

The rearrangement joins TRBV11-2 to TRBJ2-2, with D possibly TRBD2 on 6 matching bases. V was cut by 3 bases and J by 1 base, with 15 bases left in between. From germline, CDR1 is SGHAT and CDR2 FQNNGV. This CDR3 is 17 amino acids long. The CDR3 here is CASSLGVRGRNTGELFF. The CDR3 DNA reads TGTGCCAGCAGCTTGGGCGTGCGGGGTCGGAACACCGGGGAGCTGTTTTTT.

A remark on this clone: The junction departs from the called germline gene at one end, perhaps through a read error. Other nucleotide sequences from this sample produce the same CDR3. The chain recombines TRBV5-4 with TRBJ1-5; D is unclear. This CDR3 is 17 amino acids long. From germline, CDR1 is SGHNT and CDR2 YYREEE (reference sequence). CDR3: CASSPGPQLLSNQPQHF. DNA of the CDR3: TGTGCCAGCAGCCCCGGACCCCAACTCCTTAGCAACCAGCCCCAGCATTTT.